This is a list of T cell receptor beta chains from one sample in a study of Ad26.COV2.S vaccination and SARS-CoV-2 variants. The data were produced by immunoSEQ multiplex PCR, yet TCRdb's version contains in-frame clones alone and is incomplete. The sample lists about 350,000 clones; approximately 86% were seen once. The specimen was peripheral blood, collected in a trial of Ad26.COV2.S vaccine versus placebo. The receptors originated from a person between 18 and 59 years old who received the Ad26.COV2.S COVID-19 vaccine or a placebo. Both conserved end residues are trimmed from each CDR3. D genes are given only for firm matches.

.	TRBV5-6	TRBJ2-2	ASSLVSLTGELF
.	TRBV6-6	TRBJ1-1	ASSPRGRSEAF
TRBD2	TRBV7-2	TRBJ2-5	ASRGSGSTSETQY
TRBD1	TRBV18	TRBJ2-7	ASSPDRGLEQY
.	TRBV7-8	TRBJ2-7	ASSLSAGKYEQY
TRBD2	TRBV2	TRBJ2-7	ASSEGLAGVKWQY
.	TRBV9	TRBJ1-2	ASSTLGQGYT
.	TRBV2	TRBJ2-1	ASSGAGATTLAYNEQF
.	TRBV6-1	TRBJ2-1	ASSPGTPSNEQF
TRBD1	TRBV4-1	TRBJ1-2	ASSLRTGVSYGYT
TRBD1	TRBV6-5	TRBJ1-6	ASSWQGGYNSPLH
.	TRBV19	TRBJ1-5	ASSMGPQGQPQH
.	TRBV2	TRBJ2-3	ASSPSSSRGARDTQY
.	TRBV14	TRBJ2-3	ASSQVLTDTQY
TRBD2	TRBV5-8	TRBJ2-7	ASSLSGGAYYEQY
.	TRBV30	TRBJ2-2	AWSPGWASGELF